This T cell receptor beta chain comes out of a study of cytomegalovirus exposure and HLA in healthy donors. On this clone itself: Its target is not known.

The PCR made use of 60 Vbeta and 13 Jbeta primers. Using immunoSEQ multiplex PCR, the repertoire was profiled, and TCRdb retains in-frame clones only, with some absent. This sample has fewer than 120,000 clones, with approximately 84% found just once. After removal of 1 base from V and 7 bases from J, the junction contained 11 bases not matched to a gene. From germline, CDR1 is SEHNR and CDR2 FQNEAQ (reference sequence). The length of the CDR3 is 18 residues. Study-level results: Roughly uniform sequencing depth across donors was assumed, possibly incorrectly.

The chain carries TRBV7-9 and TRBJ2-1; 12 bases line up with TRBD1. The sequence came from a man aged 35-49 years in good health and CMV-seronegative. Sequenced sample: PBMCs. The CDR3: CASSLGRGGQGATNEQFF. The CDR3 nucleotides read TGTGCCAGCAGCTTAGGGAGGGGGGGACAGGGGGCTACAAATGAGCAGTTCTTC.